The 19 T cell receptor beta chains below were found in one sample sequenced in a study of CD8 T cells in Susac syndrome. Random hexamers were used to reverse transcribe an amount of roughly 0.45 to 1 ug RNA. TCRdb re-derived calls from the immunoSEQ multiplex PCR reads in MiXCR, one entry per CDR3 protein. The table records approximately 220,000 distinct CDR3 sequences, 90% to 95% of them present only once. Sample: CD8+ T cells from PBMCs. All receptors derive from a human donor with multiple sclerosis.

This chain connects TRBV13 to TRBJ1-1; D remains ambiguous. From germline, CDR1 is PRHDT and CDR2 FYEKMQ (reference sequence). The CDR3 has 13 amino acids. V was trimmed by 7 bases and J by 1 base, leaving 10 bases between them. The CDR3 loop is CASNPGPNTEAFF. In DNA form, the CDR3 reads TGTGCCAGCAACCCCGGACCGAACACTGAAGCTTTCTTT.

V gene TRBV7-9 combines with J gene TRBJ2-3; D gene uncertain. V lost 3 bases to trimming and J lost 12 bases, with 13 bases between them. The CDR3 runs 12 residues. From germline, CDR1 is SEHNR and CDR2 FQNEAQ (reference sequence). CDR3 DNA: TGTGCCAGCAGCTTCAGCGACCCTTCCCAGTATTTT. Residues: CASSFSDPSQYF.

The rearrangement uses TRBV19 and TRBJ1-4; D is ambiguous. The CDR3 totals 15 residues. Germline-derived CDR1 and CDR2 are LNHDA and SQIVND (reference sequence). V was trimmed by 5 bases and J by 8 bases, leaving 18 bases between them. The CDR3 is CASSARSTGREKLFF. The CDR3 nucleotides read TGTGCCAGTAGTGCAAGGTCAACCGGGCGGGAAAAACTGTTTTTT.

The rearrangement joins TRBV27 to TRBJ2-5; the D is unclear. The CDR3 is 15 residues long. Germline assignment: CDR1 MNHEY and CDR2 SMNVEV (reference sequence). The ends were cut back, 5 bases at V and 4 bases at J, with 17 bases in the middle. DNA of the CDR3: TGTGCCAGCAGTCCGACCCCCTTCCAGAGAGAGACCCAGTACTTC. It specifies CASSPTPFQRETQYF.

The chain uses TRBV4-1 and TRBJ2-7, with TRBD1 identical over 9 bases. With 0 bases clipped from V and 7 bases from J, the junction kept 7 bases outside the gene matches. The CDR3 is 15 residues long. The germline gives CDR1 MGHRA, CDR2 YSYEKL. CDR3 sequence: CASSQDPGQGREQYF. As DNA, the CDR3 is TGCGCCAGCAGCCAAGATCCGGGACAGGGTCGGGAGCAGTACTTC.

V gene TRBV25-1 combines with J gene TRBJ2-1; 7 bases align to TRBD2. Germline CDR1 and CDR2: MGHDK and SYGVNS. V lost 3 bases, J lost 5 bases, and 7 bases stayed unmatched. CDR3 size: 15 residues. The CDR3 loop reads CASSDGLEVDNEQFF. In DNA form, the CDR3 reads TGTGCCAGCAGTGATGGACTAGAGGTCGACAATGAGCAGTTCTTC.

This sequence joins TRBV5-4 and TRBJ2-7, with TRBD1 identical over 10 bases. Unmatched junction bases numbered 14, after V lost 2 bases and J lost 6 bases. The CDR3 spans 17 residues. CDR1 and CDR2 from the germline V gene are SGHNT and YYREEE (reference sequence). CDR3 DNA: TGTGCCAGCAGCTTCCTGCCCGGGACAGGGGACCCCTCCGAGCAGTACTTC. Its protein product is CASSFLPGTGDPSEQYF.

The genes are TRBV27 and TRBJ2-1; TRBD2 aligns across 10 bases. Germline CDR1 is MNHEY and CDR2 is SMNVEV (reference sequence). CDR3 size: 15 residues. V lost 3 bases and J lost 6; bases outside the gene matches: 5. CDR3 sequence: CASSLSAGGLNEQFF. The CDR3 DNA sequence: TGTGCCAGCAGTTTGTCAGCGGGAGGGCTCAATGAGCAGTTCTTC.

The rearrangement joins TRBV20-1 to TRBJ2-3; the D is unclear. This CDR3 is 17 amino acids long. Germline assignment: CDR1 DFQATT and CDR2 SNEGSKA (reference sequence). V lost 0 bases and J 0 bases, leaving 16 bases between the germline ends. CDR3 in DNA: TGCAGTGCTAGAGATCTCGATATGTTTGTCAGCACAGATACGCAGTATTTT. The encoded protein is CSARDLDMFVSTDTQYF.

The rearrangement links TRBV12-3 or TRBV12-4 to TRBJ1-1; D may be TRBD1 (6 bases). Trimming cost V 6 bases and J 4 bases, with 15 bases left between them. The CDR3 spans 14 residues. For the CDR3, the DNA is TGTGCCAGCAGCCAACAGGGCTGGGCCACTGAAGCTTTCTTT. It is translated as CASSQQGWATEAFF.

V is TRBV12-3 or TRBV12-4 and J is TRBJ2-1; 10 bases are shared with TRBD2. J gave up 8 bases and V 5 bases, and 15 bases lay outside the gene matches. There are 17 residues in the CDR3. The CDR3 bases are TGTGCCAGCAGTCGCCCCCCTAGCGGGAGTCCGCTCCATGAGCAGTTCTTC. Its protein product is CASSRPPSGSPLHEQFF.

This chain connects TRBV20-1 to TRBJ2-3; 14 positions match TRBD2. V lost 6 bases and J lost 3; bases outside the gene matches: 11. CDR1 and CDR2 from the germline V gene are DFQATT and SNEGSKA (reference sequence). The CDR3 is 17 amino acids. This CDR3 reads CSALGLAGAVRTDTQYF. CDR3 in DNA: TGCAGTGCGCTGGGACTAGCGGGAGCCGTAAGGACAGATACGCAGTATTTT.

This chain uses TRBV2 with TRBJ1-1; D is undetermined. Trimming pared 7 bases from V and 6 bases from J, leaving 27 bases between. Per the germline V gene, CDR1 is SNHLY and CDR2 is FYNNEI. CDR3 length: 17 amino acids. The chain's CDR3 is CASTLNTRSRGGPEAFF. For the CDR3, the DNA is TGTGCCAGCACACTTAACACGCGGTCTCGGGGTGGCCCTGAAGCTTTCTTT.

The V gene is TRBV7-8, the J gene TRBJ2-5, with 14 bases fitting TRBD2. Per germline, CDR1 SGHVS and CDR2 FQNEAQ. V trimming: 0 bases; J trimming: 4 bases; junction bases outside the gene matches: 10. The CDR3 consists of 19 residues. The CDR3 here is CASSLAQTSGGEGGETQYF. CDR3 nucleotides: TGTGCCAGCAGCTTAGCCCAGACTAGCGGGGGGGAAGGAGGAGAGACCCAGTACTTC.

The chain joins TRBV9 to TRBJ2-3, with 7 nucleotides matching TRBD1. Germline V CDR1 and CDR2: SGDLS, YYNGEE. The V segment lost 3 bases and the J segment 0 bases; nucleotides outside the gene matches: 10. CDR3 size: 17 residues. This CDR3 reads CASSGQDRPASTDTQYF. The CDR3 DNA reads as TGTGCCAGCAGCGGACAGGACAGGCCCGCTAGCACAGATACGCAGTATTTT.

The table lists this clonotype with a count of one. The gene calls are TRBV6-8 and TRBJ2-4, with D maybe TRBD2 (5 bases). The CDR3 sequence is 16 residues long. The ends were cut back, 11 bases at V and 1 base at J, with 21 bases in the middle. Germline loops: CDR1 MNHGY, CDR2 SAAAGT. The DNA of the CDR3 is TGTGCCTTACATCCGGGCCACGGGGAGGCCAAAAACATTCAGTACTTC. Translated, it gives CALHPGHGEAKNIQYF.

The rearrangement links TRBV20-1 to TRBJ2-7; 10 nucleotides align to TRBD1. The CDR3 is made up of 15 amino acids. The germline V gene has CDR1 DFQATT and CDR2 SNEGSKA (reference sequence). The V and J ends lost 3 bases and 2 bases, in that order; junction bases with no gene match: 7. CDR3: CSASEGTGVPYEQYF. For the CDR3, the DNA is TGCAGTGCTAGCGAAGGGACAGGGGTCCCCTACGAGCAGTACTTC.

This sequence joins TRBV27 and TRBJ1-6; D unresolved. From germline, CDR1 is MNHEY and CDR2 SMNVEV (reference sequence). This CDR3 has 15 residues. Trimming pared 7 bases from V and 5 bases from J, leaving 15 bases between. The chain's CDR3 is CASKRAVLDNSPLHF. CDR3 sequence (DNA): TGTGCCAGCAAGAGGGCAGTCCTGGATAATTCACCCCTCCACTTT.

The chain combines TRBV20-1 with TRBJ2-2; D remains ambiguous. The CDR3 extends over 15 amino acids. Deletions cut 6 bases from V and 1 base from J, with 15 bases between. CDR1 DFQATT and CDR2 SNEGSKA come from the germline V gene (reference sequence). In nucleotides, the CDR3 is TGCAGTGCCTCCCCGCCCAACGTGAACACCGGGGAGCTGTTTTTT. It codes for CSASPPNVNTGELFF.